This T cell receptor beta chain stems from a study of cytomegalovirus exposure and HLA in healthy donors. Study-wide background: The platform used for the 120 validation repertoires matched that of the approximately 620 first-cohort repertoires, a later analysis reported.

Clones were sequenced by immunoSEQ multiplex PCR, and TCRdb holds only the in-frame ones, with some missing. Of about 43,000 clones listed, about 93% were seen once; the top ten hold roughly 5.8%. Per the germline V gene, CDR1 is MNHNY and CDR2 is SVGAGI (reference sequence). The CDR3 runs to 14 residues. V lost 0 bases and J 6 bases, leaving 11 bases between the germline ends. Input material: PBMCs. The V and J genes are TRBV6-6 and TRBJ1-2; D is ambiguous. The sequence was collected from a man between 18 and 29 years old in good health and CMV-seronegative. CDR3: CASSYSRGNNGYTF. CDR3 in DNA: TGTGCCAGCAGTTACTCAAGAGGGAACAATGGCTACACCTTC.